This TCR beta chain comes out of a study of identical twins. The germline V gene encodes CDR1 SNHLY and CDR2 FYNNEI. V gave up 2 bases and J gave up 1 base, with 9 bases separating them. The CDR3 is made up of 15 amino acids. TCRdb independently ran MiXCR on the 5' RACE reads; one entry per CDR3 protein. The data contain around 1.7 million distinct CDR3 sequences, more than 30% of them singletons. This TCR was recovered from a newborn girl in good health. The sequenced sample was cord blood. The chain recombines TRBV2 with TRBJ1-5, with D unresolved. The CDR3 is CASSEYGSSNQPQHF. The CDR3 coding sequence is TGTGCCAGCAGTGAATACGGGTCCAGCAATCAGCCCCAGCATTTT.